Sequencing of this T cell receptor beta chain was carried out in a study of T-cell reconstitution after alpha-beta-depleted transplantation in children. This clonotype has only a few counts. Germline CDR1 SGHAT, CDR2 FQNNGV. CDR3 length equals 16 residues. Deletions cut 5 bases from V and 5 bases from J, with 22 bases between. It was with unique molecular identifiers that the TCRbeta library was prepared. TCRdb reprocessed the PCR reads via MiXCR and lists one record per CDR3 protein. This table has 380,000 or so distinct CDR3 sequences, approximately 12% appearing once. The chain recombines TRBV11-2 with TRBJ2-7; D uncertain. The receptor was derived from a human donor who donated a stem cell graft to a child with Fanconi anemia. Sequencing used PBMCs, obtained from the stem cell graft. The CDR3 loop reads CASSPAGWRRVHEQYF. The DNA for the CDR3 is TGTGCCAGCAGCCCCGCCGGATGGAGAAGGGTCCACGAGCAGTACTTC.